This paragraph reports one TCR beta chain. The antigen remains undetermined. This record belongs to a study of T-cell memory formation after mild COVID-19. TCRdb itself ran the 5' RACE reads through MiXCR, one entry per CDR3 protein. The sample comprises roughly 200,000 distinct CDR3 sequences, roughly 17% of which are singletons, and roughly 1.9% rests with the top ten. Whole-study findings and limits: The finding that pre-infection memory included some responding clones suggested that cross-reactive memory joined. Clones that contracted clustered mainly in CM and EM if CD4+ and in EMRA if CD8+. Day 15 to 85 contracting clones showed balanced CD4/CD8; day 15 to 37 expanders favored CD4+.

The germline CDR1 and CDR2 sequences are SGHTA and FQGNSA. CDR3 length: 18 residues. V shed 5 bases and J 3 bases; nucleotides not matched to a gene: 9. The chain has TRBV7-2 and TRBJ2-1; the match to TRBD2 covers 14 bases. The sequence was collected from an adult woman who had mild COVID-19 (a few samples of this study predate the infection). Cell type and time point are not known. The sample taken for sequencing was PBMCs or a T cell subset sorted from them (not recorded which). This CDR3 is CASSRGLAGVVVYNEQFF. In DNA, the CDR3 is TGTGCCAGCAGCCGGGGACTAGCGGGAGTCGTGGTCTACAATGAGCAGTTCTTC.